Following are 3 T cell receptor beta chains from one sample sequenced in a study of cytomegalovirus exposure and HLA in healthy donors. The PCR contained 60 Vbeta and 13 Jbeta primers. Clones were read by immunoSEQ multiplex PCR, and TCRdb kept only the in-frame ones, dropping some. Here the sample spans 100,000 to 150,000 clones, more than 80% being singletons. Sample: PBMCs. Receptor source: a male donor in good health and CMV-seronegative.

The V and J genes are TRBV6-4 and TRBJ1-2; tentative D call: TRBD1 (6 bases). This CDR3 has 15 amino acids. Germline assignment: CDR1 MRHNA and CDR2 SNTAGT. Trimming took off 6 bases at V and 2 bases at J, with 16 bases between the two ends. The chain's CDR3 is CASSLVAGVNYGYTF. The CDR3 coding sequence is TGTGCCAGCAGCCTAGTGGCAGGGGTGAACTATGGCTACACCTTC.

This clone was observed a few times. V gene TRBV30 combines with J gene TRBJ2-3, with 9 nucleotides matching TRBD2. The CDR3 is made up of 16 amino acids. The germline CDR1 and CDR2 sequences are GTSNPN and SVGIG (reference sequence). V was pared by 3 bases and J by 7 bases, with 14 bases of the junction left unmatched. CDR3 loop: CAWRPPGRGGPNTQYF. The CDR3 DNA reads as TGTGCCTGGAGGCCCCCCGGGCGGGGGGGCCCCAATACGCAGTATTTT.

This rearrangement joins TRBV5-1 to TRBJ2-7; 10 bases agree with TRBD2. J lost 4 bases, V lost 2 bases, and 0 bases had no gene match. From germline, CDR1 is SGHRS and CDR2 YFSETQ. The CDR3 sequence is 13 residues long. The CDR3 loop is CASSFSGRYEQYF. CDR3 nucleotide sequence: TGCGCCAGCAGCTTTAGCGGGAGGTACGAGCAGTACTTC.